The 10 T cell receptor beta chains reported below all come from one sample, sequenced in a study of T cells after posttransplantation cyclophosphamide. The assay was immunoSEQ multiplex PCR, and TCRdb's table has in-frame clones only and misses some. Of just over 20,000 clones in the sample, 95% to 98% were seen once. Cells defined as naive were viable CD3+CD4+ or CD3+CD8+ and CCR7+CD45RA+CD45RO-CD95-CD27+CD28+. The material sequenced was naive CD4+ T cells sorted from PBMCs. Every receptor here comes from a man in his forties or fifties in good health, CMV-negative, and a related stem cell transplant donor.

The chain employs TRBV4-1 and TRBJ1-2; 7 bases agree with TRBD1. The CDR3 length is 17 residues. Per the germline V gene, CDR1 is MGHRA and CDR2 is YSYEKL. J was trimmed by 7 bases and V by 1 base; bases with no gene match: 15. The CDR3: CASSQVIYRGNRSGYTF. The CDR3, as DNA: TGCGCCAGCAGCCAAGTTATTTACAGGGGCAATCGTAGTGGCTACACCTTC.

The chain couples TRBV29-1 to TRBJ2-1; 11 positions match TRBD1. In germline, CDR1 is SQVTM, CDR2 ANQGSEA. There are 14 residues in the CDR3. The V and J ends lost 1 base and 10 bases, in that order; junction bases with no gene match: 6. CDR3 protein: CSVEGGQGGSEQFF. The CDR3 region has the DNA TGCAGCGTTGAAGGGGGACAGGGGGGATCCGAGCAGTTCTTC.

This clone is a singleton in its sample. The CDR3 protein is CASRTRRQSNTGELFF. The CDR3 nucleotides are TGTGCCAGCAGGACGAGACGACAATCGAACACCGGGGAGCTGTTTTTT. The chain is built from TRBV7-9 and TRBJ2-2; no definite D call. The CDR3 totals 16 residues. The germline V gene encodes CDR1 SEHNR and CDR2 FQNEAQ (reference sequence). Trimming removed 6 bases from V and 0 bases from J, with 14 bases in between. The whole variable domain, filled in from reference TRBV7-9 and TRBJ2-2, reads DTGVSQNPRHKITKRGQNVTFRCDPISEHNRLYWYRQTLGQGPEFLTYFQNEAQLEKSRLLSDRFSAERPKGSFSTLEIQRTEQGDSAMYLCASRTRRQSNTGELFFGEGSRLTVL.

The gene calls are TRBV7-8 and TRBJ2-4; TRBD2 matches at 9 bases. Germline CDR1 and CDR2: SGHVS and FQNEAQ. V was pared by 5 bases and J by 0 bases, with 8 bases of the junction left unmatched. CDR3 length: 17 residues. CDR3 sequence: CASSELRLAEAKNIQYF. The CDR3 bases are TGTGCCAGCAGCGAATTGAGACTAGCGGAAGCCAAAAACATTCAGTACTTC.

V and J are TRBV2 and TRBJ2-4, with D uncertain. Germline lookup yields CDR1 SNHLY and CDR2 FYNNEI. V gave up 5 bases and J gave up 8 bases, with 10 bases separating them. CDR3 length: 12 amino acids. The CDR3 DNA reads TGTGCCAGCAGTATTGAGCCTGACATTCAGTACTTC. Translating gives CASSIEPDIQYF.

This CDR3 is CASSFRLAGASSYEQYF. For the CDR3, the DNA is TGCGCCAGCAGCTTTAGACTAGCGGGAGCCAGCTCCTACGAGCAGTACTTC. This sequence joins TRBV5-1 and TRBJ2-7; TRBD2 aligns across 12 bases. V shed 2 bases, J shed 0 bases, and the junction held 6 bases outside the gene matches. This CDR3 contains 17 residues. Per germline, CDR1 SGHRS and CDR2 YFSETQ.

The V call is TRBV5-1, the J call TRBJ2-7; TRBD1 might be the D (5 bases). Germline-derived CDR1 and CDR2 are SGHRS and YFSETQ. V was trimmed by 0 bases and J by 1 base, leaving 11 bases between them. The CDR3 has 15 amino acids. The CDR3 here is CASSLAAGYSYEQYF. CDR3 in DNA: TGCGCCAGCAGCTTGGCGGCAGGGTATTCCTACGAGCAGTACTTC.

The chain couples TRBV7-9 to TRBJ2-1; the match to TRBD1 covers 7 bases. This CDR3 contains 14 residues. The J segment lost 5 bases and the V segment lost 4 bases, leaving 5 bases of the junction unmatched. Looked up from germline, CDR1 is SEHNR and CDR2 is FQNEAQ (reference sequence). The CDR3 reads CASSSTGTDNEQFF. The CDR3 DNA reads TGTGCCAGCAGCTCGACCGGGACAGACAATGAGCAGTTCTTC.

This clone turned up a few times. The V gene is TRBV5-6, the J gene TRBJ2-7; 11 bases are a match to TRBD2. CDR1 is SGHDT and CDR2 is YYEEEE in the germline V gene. Unmatched junction bases numbered 6, after V lost 2 bases and J lost 2 bases. There are 16 residues in the CDR3. CDR3: CASSFLPGLAAYEQYF. CDR3 nucleotide sequence: TGTGCCAGCAGCTTTTTACCGGGACTAGCGGCCTACGAGCAGTACTTC.

The chain is built from TRBV19 and TRBJ2-3, with TRBD2 identical over 9 bases. Germline V gene lookup returns CDR1 LNHDA and CDR2 SQIVND (reference sequence). V lost 0 bases and J lost 2; bases outside the gene matches: 3. This CDR3 is built from 16 residues. The CDR3 DNA reads TGTGCCAGTAGTATAGAGGCGGGAGGGCCCACAGATACGCAGTATTTT. Translated, it gives CASSIEAGGPTDTQYF.